These 10 T cell receptor beta chains came from one sample sequenced in a study of shared clonotypes between healthy human individuals. Assay: immunoSEQ multiplex PCR; the TCRdb copy retains only in-frame clones and omits some. The sample holds about 480,000 clones, over 60% seen once. Sequenced input: PBMCs. These receptors were collected from a middle-aged woman in good health. Some clones in this sample may be carry-over from other donors' samples.

J is TRBJ1-2 and V is TRBV30, with 10 bases aligning to TRBD1. V gave up 5 bases and J gave up 8 bases; unmatched junction bases: 11. The germline CDR1 and CDR2 sequences are GTSNPN and SVGIG (reference sequence). This CDR3 comprises 14 residues. Written as DNA, the CDR3 is TGTGCCTGGTTGTCGGGACAGGGGAACGAGGGCTACACCTTC. Amino acid sequence: CAWLSGQGNEGYTF.

This chain joins TRBV6-4 and TRBJ2-3; D perhaps matches TRBD1 (7 bases). Germline V CDR1 and CDR2: MRHNA, SNTAGT. V lost 5 bases and J 4 bases, leaving 16 bases between the germline ends. CDR3 length: 15 amino acids. CDR3 protein: CASSQGGLRPDTQYF. CDR3 bases: TGTGCCAGCAGTCAGGGGGGTCTGCGCCCAGATACGCAGTATTTT.

Many counts were recorded for this clone. V usage is TRBV6-4 and J usage is TRBJ2-2, with D perhaps TRBD1 (5 bases). CDR1 and CDR2 from the germline V gene are MRHNA and SNTAGT. Trimming pared 3 bases from V and 1 base from J, leaving 15 bases between. This CDR3 has 17 amino acids. Here the CDR3 DNA reads TGTGCCAGCAGTGATTCACAGGATTCAAAGAACACCGGGGAGCTGTTTTTT. This sequence encodes CASSDSQDSKNTGELFF.

This clone was counted ten times or more. The chain employs TRBV7-2 and TRBJ2-5; 8 bases align to TRBD1. Germline lookup yields CDR1 SGHTA and CDR2 FQGNSA. The CDR3 loop spans 16 amino acids. V trimming: 4 bases; J trimming: 4 bases; junction bases outside the gene matches: 11. CDR3 sequence: CASSSTAGGTGETQYF. In DNA, the CDR3 is TGTGCCAGCAGCTCTACTGCAGGGGGCACAGGAGAGACCCAGTACTTC. The full variable domain, in which reference TRBV7-2 and TRBJ2-5 provide the parts outside the CDR3, is GAGVSQSPSNKVTEKGKDVELRCDPISGHTALYWYRQSLGQGLEFLIYFQGNSAPDKSGLPSDRFSAERTGGSVSTLTIQRTQQEDSAVYLCASSSTAGGTGETQYFGPGTRLLVL.

The J gene is TRBJ2-3, the V gene TRBV5-4; 9 bases fit TRBD2. CDR3 size: 16 residues. Germline V CDR1 and CDR2: SGHNT, YYREEE (reference sequence). J was trimmed by 5 bases and V by 4 bases; bases with no gene match: 11. The CDR3 is CASSRRAGGPEDTQYF. CDR3 bases: TGTGCCAGCAGCCGAAGGGCGGGAGGGCCAGAAGATACGCAGTATTTT. Variable domain in full (rest from reference TRBV5-4 and TRBJ2-3): ETGVTQSPTHLIKTRGQQVTLRCSSQSGHNTVSWYQQALGQGPQFIFQYYREEENGRGNFPPRFSGLQFPNYSSELNVNALELDDSALYLCASSRRAGGPEDTQYFGPGTRLTVL.

This clone was picked up many times. Other DNA sequences in this specimen translate into the identical CDR3. The rearrangement uses TRBV10-3 and TRBJ2-7, with D tentatively TRBD1 or TRBD2 (5 bases each). The CDR3 sequence is 13 residues long. V was trimmed by 6 bases and J by 3 bases, leaving 12 bases between them. CDR1 is ENHRY and CDR2 is SYGVKD in the germline V gene. Here the CDR3 reads CAIRDPGGYEQYF. The CDR3 DNA follows: TGTGCCATCAGGGACCCTGGGGGCTACGAGCAGTACTTC.

The chain uses TRBV4-3 and TRBJ2-3; TRBD1 matches at 7 bases. V dropped 1 base and J dropped 3; count of bases not matched to a gene: 10. CDR3 length equals 17 residues. Germline loops: CDR1 LGHNA, CDR2 YSLEER. CDR3 in DNA: TGCGCCAGCAGCCAAGCCCCCACGACAGGGTCGACAGATACGCAGTATTTT. It codes for CASSQAPTTGSTDTQYF.

The rearrangement links TRBV28 to TRBJ2-5; tentative D call: TRBD2 (6 bases). The CDR3 spans 14 residues. V dropped 1 base and J dropped 2 bases, with 8 bases sitting between them. The germline gives CDR1 MDHEN, CDR2 SYDVKM. As DNA, the CDR3 is TGTGCCAGCAGTTTATTGGGGACTCAAGAGACCCAGTACTTC. It is translated as CASSLLGTQETQYF.

This clone was seen a handful of times. DNA of the CDR3: TGCGCCAGCAGCACTCAACCGGGACTAGCGGGAGATGAGCAGTTCTTC. Encoded protein: CASSTQPGLAGDEQFF. V and J are TRBV5-1 and TRBJ2-1; 14 nucleotides match TRBD2. The CDR3 has 16 residues. Germline CDR1 SGHRS, CDR2 YFSETQ. V dropped 4 bases and J dropped 8; count of bases not matched to a gene: 8.

This chain uses TRBV7-2 with TRBJ1-2; D ambiguous. Germline-derived CDR1 and CDR2 are SGHTA and FQGNSA. Trimming left V 1 base short and J 6 bases short, with 6 bases between. The CDR3 loop spans 12 amino acids. The CDR3 here is CASSLVLDGYTF. DNA of the CDR3: TGTGCCAGCAGCTTAGTGCTGGATGGCTACACCTTC. Full variable domain (missing parts from reference TRBV7-2 and TRBJ1-2): GAGVSQSPSNKVTEKGKDVELRCDPISGHTALYWYRQSLGQGLEFLIYFQGNSAPDKSGLPSDRFSAERTGGSVSTLTIQRTQQEDSAVYLCASSLVLDGYTFGSGTRLTVV.